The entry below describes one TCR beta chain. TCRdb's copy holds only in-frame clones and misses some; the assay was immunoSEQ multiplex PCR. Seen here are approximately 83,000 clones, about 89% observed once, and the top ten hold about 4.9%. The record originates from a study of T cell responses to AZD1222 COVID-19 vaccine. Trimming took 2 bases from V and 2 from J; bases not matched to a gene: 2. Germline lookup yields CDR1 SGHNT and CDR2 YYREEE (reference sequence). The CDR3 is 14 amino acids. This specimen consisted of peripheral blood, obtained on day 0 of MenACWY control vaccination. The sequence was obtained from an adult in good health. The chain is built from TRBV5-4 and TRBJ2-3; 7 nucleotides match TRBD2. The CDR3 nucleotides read TGTGCCAGCAGCTTTGGGGGGGACACAGATACGCAGTATTTT. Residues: CASSFGGDTDTQYF. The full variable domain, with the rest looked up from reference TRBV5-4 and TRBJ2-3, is ETGVTQSPTHLIKTRGQQVTLRCSSQSGHNTVSWYQQALGQGPQFIFQYYREEENGRGNFPPRFSGLQFPNYSSELNVNALELDDSALYLCASSFGGDTDTQYFGPGTRLTVL.